This T cell receptor beta chain came from a study of T cells in Graves' hyperthyroidism and ophthalmopathy. The CDR3 length is 15 residues. CDR1 and CDR2 from the germline V gene are MDHEN and SYDVKM. Trimming removed 5 bases from V and 5 bases from J; junction bases left unmatched: 9. Notes on this clonotype: The antigen remains undetermined.

Uncontrolled infection, other autoimmune disease, pregnancy or lactation led to exclusion. Every diagnosis used clinical symptoms, serum thyroxine and TRAb, thyroid ultrasound and orbital computed tomography. PBMCs were obtained from approximately 10 ml fresh peripheral blood. Study-level points and caveats: Expanded thyroid clonotypes (above 0.001) were mostly also found in blood.

Researchers amplified the TCR beta CDR3 regions from RNA transcripts. The TCR CDR3 first-round RT-PCR relied on the HTBI primer set. TCRdb recomputed calls from the multiplex PCR reads with MiXCR, one row per CDR3 protein. This sample has some 570,000 distinct CDR3 sequences, with more than 15% found just once. Specimen: blood. This rearrangement joins TRBV28 to TRBJ1-3; 7 nucleotides align to TRBD1. This TCR was sampled from a woman aged 18-29 years with Graves' ophthalmopathy. The CDR3 nucleotides are TGTGCCAGCAGTGAGTGGGACAGCGTTAGAAACACCATATATTTT. Residues: CASSEWDSVRNTIYF.